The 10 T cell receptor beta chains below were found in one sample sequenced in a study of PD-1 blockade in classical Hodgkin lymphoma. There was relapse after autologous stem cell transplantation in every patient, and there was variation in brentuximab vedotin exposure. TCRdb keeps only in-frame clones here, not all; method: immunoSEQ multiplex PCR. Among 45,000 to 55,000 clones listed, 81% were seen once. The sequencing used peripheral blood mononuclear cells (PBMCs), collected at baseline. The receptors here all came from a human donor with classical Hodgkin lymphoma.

CDR3 bases: TGTGCCAGCAGCTTAAAACTCCTTAAGGAGAACACTGAAGCTTTCTTT. This encodes CASSLKLLKENTEAFF. The V call is TRBV7-2, the J call TRBJ1-1; no definite D call. The germline V and J ends were trimmed by 2 bases and 1 base, with 14 bases remaining between them. The CDR3 is 16 residues long. Germline V lookup: CDR1 SGHTA, CDR2 FQGNSA.

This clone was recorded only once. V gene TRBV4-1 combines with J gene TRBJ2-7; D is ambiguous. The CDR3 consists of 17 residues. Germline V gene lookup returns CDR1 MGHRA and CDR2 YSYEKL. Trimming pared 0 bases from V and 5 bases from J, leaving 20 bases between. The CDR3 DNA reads TGCGCCAGCAGCCAAGATCCTCTAGGTCCCACTCGCGACGAGCAGTACTTC. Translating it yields CASSQDPLGPTRDEQYF.

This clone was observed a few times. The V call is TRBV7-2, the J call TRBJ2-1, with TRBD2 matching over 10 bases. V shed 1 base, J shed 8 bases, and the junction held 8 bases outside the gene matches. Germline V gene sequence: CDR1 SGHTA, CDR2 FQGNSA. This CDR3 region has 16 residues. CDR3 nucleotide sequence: TGTGCCAGCAGCTTAGAGGGTAGCGGGAGGTCCGATGAGCAGTTCTTC. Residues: CASSLEGSGRSDEQFF. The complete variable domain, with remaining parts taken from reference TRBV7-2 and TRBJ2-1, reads GAGVSQSPSNKVTEKGKDVELRCDPISGHTALYWYRQSLGQGLEFLIYFQGNSAPDKSGLPSDRFSAERTGGSVSTLTIQRTQQEDSAVYLCASSLEGSGRSDEQFFGPGTRLTVL.

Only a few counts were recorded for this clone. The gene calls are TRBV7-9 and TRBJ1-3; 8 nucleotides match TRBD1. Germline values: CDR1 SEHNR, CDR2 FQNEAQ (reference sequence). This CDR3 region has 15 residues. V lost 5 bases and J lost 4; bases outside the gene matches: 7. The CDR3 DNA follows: TGTGCCAGCAGCGGACAGGGATTCGCCGGAAACACCATATATTTT. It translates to CASSGQGFAGNTIYF. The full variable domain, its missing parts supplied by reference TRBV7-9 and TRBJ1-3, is DTGVSQNPRHKITKRGQNVTFRCDPISEHNRLYWYRQTLGQGPEFLTYFQNEAQLEKSRLLSDRFSAERPKGSFSTLEIQRTEQGDSAMYLCASSGQGFAGNTIYFGEGSWLTVV.

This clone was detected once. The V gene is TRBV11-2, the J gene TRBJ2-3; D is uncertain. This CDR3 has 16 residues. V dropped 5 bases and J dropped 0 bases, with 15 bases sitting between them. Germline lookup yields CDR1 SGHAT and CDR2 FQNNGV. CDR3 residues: CASSPYLSESTDTQYF. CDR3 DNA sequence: TGTGCCAGCAGCCCCTACTTGTCGGAGAGCACAGATACGCAGTATTTT.

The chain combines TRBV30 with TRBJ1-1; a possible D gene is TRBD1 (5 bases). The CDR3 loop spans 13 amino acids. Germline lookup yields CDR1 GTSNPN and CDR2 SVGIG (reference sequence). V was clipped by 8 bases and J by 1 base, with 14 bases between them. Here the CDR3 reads CATSRDSNTEAFF. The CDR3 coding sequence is TGTGCCACTAGCAGGGATTCGAACACTGAAGCTTTCTTT.

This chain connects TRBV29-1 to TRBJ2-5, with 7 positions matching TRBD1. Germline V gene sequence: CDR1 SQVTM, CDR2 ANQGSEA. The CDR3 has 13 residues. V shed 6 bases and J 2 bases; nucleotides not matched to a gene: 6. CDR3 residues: CSVLGGQQETQYF. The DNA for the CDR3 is TGCAGCGTCCTAGGGGGCCAACAAGAGACCCAGTACTTC. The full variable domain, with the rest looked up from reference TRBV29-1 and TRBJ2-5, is SAVISQKPSRDICQRGTSLTIQCQVDSQVTMMFWYRQQPGQSLTLIATANQGSEATYESGFVIDKFPISRPNLTFSTLTVSNMSPEDSSIYLCSVLGGQQETQYFGPGTRLLVL.

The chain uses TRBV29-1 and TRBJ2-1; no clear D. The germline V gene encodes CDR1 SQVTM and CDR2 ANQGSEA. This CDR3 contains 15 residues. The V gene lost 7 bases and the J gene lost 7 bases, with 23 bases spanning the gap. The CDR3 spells CSGSLDLLRGNEQFF. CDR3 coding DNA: TGCAGCGGGTCTTTGGACCTACTTCGAGGAAATGAGCAGTTCTTC.

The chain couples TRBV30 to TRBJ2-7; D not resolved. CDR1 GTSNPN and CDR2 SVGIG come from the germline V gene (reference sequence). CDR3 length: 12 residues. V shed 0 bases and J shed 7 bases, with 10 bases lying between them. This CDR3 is CAWSVSVKEQYV. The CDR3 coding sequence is TGTGCCTGGAGTGTATCCGTGAAAGAGCAGTACGTC.

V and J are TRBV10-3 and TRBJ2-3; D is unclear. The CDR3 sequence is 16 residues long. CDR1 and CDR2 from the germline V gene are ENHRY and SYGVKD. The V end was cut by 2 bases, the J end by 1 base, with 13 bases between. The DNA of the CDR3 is TGTGCCATCAGTGAGCCGGACCGGGCGGGCACAGATACGCAGTATTTT. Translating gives CAISEPDRAGTDTQYF.